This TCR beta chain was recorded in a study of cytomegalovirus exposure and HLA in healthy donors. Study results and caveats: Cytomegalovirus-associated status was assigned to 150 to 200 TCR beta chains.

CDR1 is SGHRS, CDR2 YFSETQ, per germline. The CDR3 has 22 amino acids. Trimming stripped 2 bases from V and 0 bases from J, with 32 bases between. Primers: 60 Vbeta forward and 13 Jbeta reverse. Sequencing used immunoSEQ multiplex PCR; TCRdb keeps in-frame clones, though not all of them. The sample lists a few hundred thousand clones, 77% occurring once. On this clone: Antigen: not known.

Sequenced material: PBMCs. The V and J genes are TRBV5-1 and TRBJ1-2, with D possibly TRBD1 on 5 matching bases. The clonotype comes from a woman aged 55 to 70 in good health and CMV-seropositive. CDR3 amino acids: CASSFQGPPGGSGSLANYGYTF. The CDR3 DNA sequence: TGCGCCAGCAGCTTTCAGGGACCTCCCGGGGGTTCGGGAAGTCTGGCTAACTATGGCTACACCTTC.